This TCR beta chain was observed in a study of response to subunit inactivated influenza vaccine. This clonotype was seen only a few times. The CDR3 is 14 amino acids. J was trimmed by 6 bases and V by 5 bases; bases with no gene match: 10. CDR1 and CDR2 from the germline V gene are SGHTA and FQGNSA. TCRdb re-called the RT-PCR reads through MiXCR, storing one row per CDR3 protein. Of roughly 620,000 distinct CDR3 sequences listed, approximately 10% are singletons. These same records also appear under a second study, on T cells expressing NK-cell markers. This second report adds: Beta-chain TCR cDNA was generated via 5'RACE template switching with UMIs. Sorting in several experiments was restricted by an anti-gamma-delta TCR antibody to alpha-beta TCR T cells. The share of CD8+ T cells held by dominant NKG2C+ clonotypes was 1.0-7.0% in about 6 donors.

Sequenced material: PBMCs from blood, taken on the day of vaccination. The sequence derives from a man in his fifties or sixties who received an inactivated influenza vaccine. The gene calls are TRBV7-2 and TRBJ2-7; 7 nucleotides agree with TRBD2. The CDR3 nucleotides are TGTGCCAGCAGCATCAGAGGGAGGGCCGGCGAGCAGTACTTC. This encodes CASSIRGRAGEQYF.